This T cell receptor (beta chain) was found in a study of PD-1 blockade in classical Hodgkin lymphoma. The study, taken as a whole, reports: Relative to healthy donors, newly diagnosed patients reportedly had lower baseline TCR diversity, which was reported as lower still in relapsed/refractory patients. The origin of the repertoire differences remains undefined, with disease activity or prior therapy as possible causes. CD4+ TCR diversity, unlike CD8+, climbed significantly by C4D1.

Relapse after autologous stem cell transplantation occurred in every patient, and brentuximab vedotin exposure varied. Assay: immunoSEQ multiplex PCR; the TCRdb copy retains only in-frame clones and omits some. The profile shows about 98,000 clones, roughly 90% of them singletons. This clone appeared a single time. As yet, its antigen is unknown. The TCR originated in a human donor with classical Hodgkin lymphoma. The source was peripheral blood mononuclear cells (PBMCs), collected at baseline.

The CDR3 loop reads CASISAGWETGELFF. CDR3 nucleotide sequence: TGTGCCAGCATCTCCGCCGGTTGGGAGACCGGGGAGCTGTTTTTT. The J gene is TRBJ2-2, the V gene TRBV5-5, with a weak D call TRBD2 (5 bases). V was trimmed by 6 bases and J by 5 bases, leaving 17 bases between them. The CDR3 has 15 amino acids. Germline loops: CDR1 SGHKS, CDR2 YYEKEE (reference sequence). The full variable domain, its missing parts supplied by reference TRBV5-5 and TRBJ2-2, is DAGVTQSPTHLIKTRGQQVTLRCSPISGHKSVSWYQQVLGQGPQFIFQYYEKEERGRGNFPDRFSARQFPNYSSELNVNALLLGDSALYLCASISAGWETGELFFGEGSRLTVL.